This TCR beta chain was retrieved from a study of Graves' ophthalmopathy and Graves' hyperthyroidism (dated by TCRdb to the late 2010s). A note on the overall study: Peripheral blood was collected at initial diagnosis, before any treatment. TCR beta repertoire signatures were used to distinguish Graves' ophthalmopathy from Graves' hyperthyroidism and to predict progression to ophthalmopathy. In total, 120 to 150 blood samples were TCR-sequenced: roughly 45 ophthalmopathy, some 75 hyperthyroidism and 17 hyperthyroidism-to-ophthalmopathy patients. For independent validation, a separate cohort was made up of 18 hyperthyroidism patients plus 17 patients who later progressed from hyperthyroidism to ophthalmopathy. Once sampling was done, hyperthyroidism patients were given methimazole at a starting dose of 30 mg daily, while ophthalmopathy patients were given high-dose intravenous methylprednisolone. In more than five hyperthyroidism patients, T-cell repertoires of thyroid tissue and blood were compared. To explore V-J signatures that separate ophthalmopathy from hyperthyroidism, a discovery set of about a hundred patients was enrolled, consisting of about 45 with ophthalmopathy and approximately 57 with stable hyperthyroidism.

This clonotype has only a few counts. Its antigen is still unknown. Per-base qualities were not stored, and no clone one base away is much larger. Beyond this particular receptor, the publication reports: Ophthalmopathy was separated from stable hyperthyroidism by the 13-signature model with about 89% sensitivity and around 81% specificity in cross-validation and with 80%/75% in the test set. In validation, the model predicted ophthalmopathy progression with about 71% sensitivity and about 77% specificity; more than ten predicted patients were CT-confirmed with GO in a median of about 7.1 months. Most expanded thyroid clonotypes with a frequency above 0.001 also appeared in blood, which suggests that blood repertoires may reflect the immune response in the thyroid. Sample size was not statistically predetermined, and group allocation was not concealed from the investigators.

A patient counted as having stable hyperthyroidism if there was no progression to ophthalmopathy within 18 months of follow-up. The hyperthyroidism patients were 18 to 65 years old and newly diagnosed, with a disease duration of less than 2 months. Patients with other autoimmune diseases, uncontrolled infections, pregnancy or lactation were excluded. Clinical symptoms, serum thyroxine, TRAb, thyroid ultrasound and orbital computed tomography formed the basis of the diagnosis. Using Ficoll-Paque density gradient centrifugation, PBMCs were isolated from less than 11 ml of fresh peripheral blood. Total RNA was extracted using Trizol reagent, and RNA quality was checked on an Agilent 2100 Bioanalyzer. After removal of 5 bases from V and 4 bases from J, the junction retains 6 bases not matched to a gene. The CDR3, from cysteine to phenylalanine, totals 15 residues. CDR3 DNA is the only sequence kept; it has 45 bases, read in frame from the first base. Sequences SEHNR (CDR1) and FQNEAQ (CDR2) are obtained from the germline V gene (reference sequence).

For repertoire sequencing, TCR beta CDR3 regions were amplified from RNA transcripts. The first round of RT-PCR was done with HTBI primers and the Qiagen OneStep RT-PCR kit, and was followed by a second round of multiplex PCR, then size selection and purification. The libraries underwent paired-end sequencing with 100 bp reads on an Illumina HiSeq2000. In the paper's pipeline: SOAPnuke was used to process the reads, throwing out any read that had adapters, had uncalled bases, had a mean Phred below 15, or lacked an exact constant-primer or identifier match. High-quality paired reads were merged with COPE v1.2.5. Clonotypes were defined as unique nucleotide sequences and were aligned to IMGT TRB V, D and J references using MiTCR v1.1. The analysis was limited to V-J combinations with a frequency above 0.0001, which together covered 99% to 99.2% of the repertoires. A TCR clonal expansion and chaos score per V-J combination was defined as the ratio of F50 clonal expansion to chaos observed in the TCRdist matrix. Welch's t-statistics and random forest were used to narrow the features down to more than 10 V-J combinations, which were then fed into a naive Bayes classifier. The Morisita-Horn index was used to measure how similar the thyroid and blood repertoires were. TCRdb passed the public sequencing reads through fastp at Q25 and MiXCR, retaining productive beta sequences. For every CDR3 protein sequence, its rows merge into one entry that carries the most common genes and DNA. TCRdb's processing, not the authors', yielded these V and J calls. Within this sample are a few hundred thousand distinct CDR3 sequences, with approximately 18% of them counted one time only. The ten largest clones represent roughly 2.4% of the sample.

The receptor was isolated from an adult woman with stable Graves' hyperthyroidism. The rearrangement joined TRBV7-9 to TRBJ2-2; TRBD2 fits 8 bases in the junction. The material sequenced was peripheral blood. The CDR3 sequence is CASSPREGRTGELFF. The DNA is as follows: TGTGCCAGCAGCCCACGGGAGGGTCGCACCGGGGAGCTGTTTTTT.